This T cell receptor beta chain emerged from a study of beta chain features in type 1 diabetes. Study-wide background: No age, gender or cell yield differences were seen between patients and healthy donors.

Isolated RNA was reverse transcribed in full, so expressed TCRB transcripts were sequenced. Sequenced by immunoSEQ multiplex PCR; TCRdb stores in-frame clones only, minus some. The data hold about 410,000 clones, with over 11% observed a single time. The table lists this clone with a few counts. Its target is unknown. Findings of the study overall: Over-representation of high TCR-expressing cells was a possible consequence of cDNA sequencing.

The CDR3 has 15 residues. Germline CDR1 reads SGDLS; CDR2 reads YYNGEE. V was shortened by 0 bases and J by 0 bases, with 10 bases between the two germline ends. The V gene is TRBV9, the J gene TRBJ2-7; no clear D. The sequenced material came from naive CD4+ T cells from blood. This receptor was obtained from a man aged 30 to 39 in good health. The CDR3 spells CASSVGILDSYEQYF. The CDR3 DNA is TGTGCCAGCAGCGTAGGTATCCTGGACTCCTACGAGCAGTACTTC.